A single TCR beta chain is shown here with its context. The antigen is undetermined. These data originate in a study of CXCR3-negative and CXCR3-positive naive CD8 T cells. General study findings and limits: Greater hydrophobicity was found in TRB CDR3s of CXCR3-positive naive cells than of CXCR3-negative naive cells. Comparably high diversity marked both naive subsets, whereas memory CD8+ cells had much lower diversity.

Phenotypically, naive CD8+ T cells corresponded to CD45RO-CCR7+CD27+CD95-. Germline CDR1 and CDR2: DFQATT and SNEGSKA (reference sequence). The CDR3 extends over 15 amino acids. The TRB libraries of cDNA were built by UMI-labeled 5' RACE. TCRdb reprocessed the 5' RACE reads and stores each CDR3 protein as one record, lacking DNA. Here the sample table reports about 98,000 distinct CDR3 sequences. The sample was naive CXCR3+ CD8+ T cells from blood. Subset meaning: CD45RO-CCR7+CD27+CD95- naive CD8+ T cells expressing CXCR3 (TNR3+). This rearrangement joins TRBV20-1 to TRBJ1-3; TCRdb proposes TRBD1, but this gene call is untestable without DNA. This receptor was obtained from a human donor in good health. Some clones in this sample may be carry-over from other donors' samples. The CDR3: CSARDRGADGNTIYF.